A single sample gave rise to the 11 T cell receptor beta chains below, sequenced in a study of response to subunit inactivated influenza vaccine. TCRdb reanalysed the RT-PCR reads using MiXCR and keeps one entry per CDR3 protein. The sample lists about 620,000 distinct CDR3 sequences; about 10% were seen once. These records were also assigned to another study, of T cells expressing NK-cell markers. From that paper: A 5'RACE template switching approach incorporating UMIs was used to make TCR beta cDNA.

The input for sequencing was PBMCs from blood, taken on the day of vaccination. The source of these receptors is a man aged 50 or older who received an inactivated influenza vaccine.

The chain employs TRBV5-4 and TRBJ1-5, with no clear D. Per the germline V gene, CDR1 is SGHNT and CDR2 is YYREEE (reference sequence). V was cut by 0 bases and J by 7 bases, with 14 bases left in between. The CDR3 covers 15 residues. The CDR3 region is CASSLGGNIGQPQHF. The CDR3 bases are TGTGCCAGCAGCTTGGGAGGTAATATTGGACAGCCCCAGCATTTT. The entire variable domain, with the rest obtained from reference TRBV5-4 and TRBJ1-5, is as follows: ETGVTQSPTHLIKTRGQQVTLRCSSQSGHNTVSWYQQALGQGPQFIFQYYREEENGRGNFPPRFSGLQFPNYSSELNVNALELDDSALYLCASSLGGNIGQPQHFGDGTRLSIL.

The table lists this clonotype with a few counts. The chain is built from TRBV5-1 and TRBJ1-2; TRBD1 matches at 8 bases. The CDR3 contains 15 residues. The trim removed 0 bases at V and 5 bases at J, leaving 6 bases unmatched. CDR1 and CDR2 (germline): SGHRS, YFSETQ. The chain's CDR3 is CASSLVQGDRYGYTF. CDR3 nucleotides: TGCGCCAGCAGCTTGGTACAGGGGGACCGGTATGGCTACACCTTC. The variable domain in full, completed from reference TRBV5-1 and TRBJ1-2, reads KAGVTQTPRYLIKTRGQQVTLSCSPISGHRSVSWYQQTPGQGLQFLFEYFSETQRNKGNFPGRFSGRQFSNSRSEMNVSTLELGDSALYLCASSLVQGDRYGYTFGSGTRLTVV.

This clonotype was detected only a few times. J is TRBJ2-1 and V is TRBV27; the D gene is possibly TRBD1 (5 bases). Trimming removed 5 bases at V and 3 bases at J, with 5 bases between. The CDR3 length is 12 residues. Germline V lookup: CDR1 MNHEY, CDR2 SMNVEV (reference sequence). The CDR3: CASSTGYNEQFF. As DNA, the CDR3 is TGTGCCAGCAGTACAGGCTACAATGAGCAGTTCTTC.

This clonotype occurred a few times. The chain employs TRBV28 and TRBJ1-4; D is unresolved. The V gene lost 5 bases and the J gene lost 3 bases, with 7 bases spanning the gap. This CDR3 has 13 residues. Germline lookup yields CDR1 MDHEN and CDR2 SYDVKM. This CDR3 is CASSPGANEKLFF. Here the CDR3 DNA reads TGTGCCAGCAGTCCCGGGGCTAATGAAAAACTGTTTTTT.

This clonotype was counted between two and nine times. The V and J genes are TRBV2 and TRBJ2-2; D possibly corresponds to TRBD1 (6 bases). The V gene lost 7 bases and the J gene lost 6 bases, with 15 bases spanning the gap. The CDR3 is 14 residues long. Per the germline V gene, CDR1 is SNHLY and CDR2 is FYNNEI. In nucleotides, the CDR3 is TGTGCCAGCATGCCGGGACAACTCCCCGGGGAGCTGTTTTTT. This encodes CASMPGQLPGELFF. Variable domain in full (rest from reference TRBV2 and TRBJ2-2): EPEVTQTPSHQVTQMGQEVILRCVPISNHLYFYWYRQILGQKVEFLVSFYNNEISEKSEIFDDQFSVERPDGSNFTLKIRSTKLEDSAMYFCASMPGQLPGELFFGEGSRLTVL.

This clonotype came up a few times. J is TRBJ2-1 and V is TRBV24-1; 10 positions match TRBD2. V was pared by 0 bases and J by 9 bases, with 4 bases of the junction left unmatched. The CDR3 runs 15 residues. Germline CDR1 is KGHDR and CDR2 is SFDVKD. The CDR3 DNA sequence: TGTGCCACCAGTGATTTGCGAGCGGGAGGGACTGAGCAGTTCTTC. Its protein product is CATSDLRAGGTEQFF.

This clonotype showed up just a few times. The rearrangement joins TRBV20-1 to TRBJ2-1; 10 positions agree with TRBD2. CDR1 is DFQATT, CDR2 SNEGSKA, per germline (reference sequence). V lost 5 bases to trimming and J lost 4 bases; unmatched junction nucleotides: 5. The CDR3 contains 14 residues. CDR3 loop: CSALTSGLYNEQFF. The CDR3 DNA sequence: TGCAGTGCTTTGACTAGCGGGCTTTACAATGAGCAGTTCTTC.

V usage is TRBV12-3 or TRBV12-4 and J usage is TRBJ1-2; 9 bases line up with TRBD1. CDR3 length equals 16 residues. Losses at the gene ends were 3 bases for V and 2 bases for J; bases not matched to a gene: 7. The CDR3 nucleotides read TGTGCCAGCAGTTTCCCAGGACAGGGGCTAAACTATGGCTACACCTTC. This codes for CASSFPGQGLNYGYTF.

This clonotype has just a few counts. This chain connects TRBV7-6 to TRBJ2-1, with 8 positions matching TRBD2. Germline CDR1 and CDR2: SGHVS and FNYEAQ. With 5 bases clipped from V and 7 bases from J, the junction kept 10 bases outside the gene matches. This CDR3 spans 15 amino acids. The CDR3 nucleotides are TGTGCCAGCAGCAGGGGACTAGGGGGGATGAATGAGCAGTTCTTC. It specifies CASSRGLGGMNEQFF.

This clonotype was seen only a few times. The chain joins TRBV3-1 to TRBJ2-1, with TRBD1 as a possible D gene (5 bases). Trimming pared 0 bases from V and 2 bases from J, leaving 11 bases between. Looked up from germline, CDR1 is LGHDT and CDR2 is YNNKEL (reference sequence). The CDR3 consists of 16 residues. In DNA, the CDR3 is TGTGCCAGCAGCCAAGATCACGGACATACCTACAATGAGCAGTTCTTC. Its translation is CASSQDHGHTYNEQFF.

Ten or more counts support this clonotype. This rearrangement joins TRBV20-1 to TRBJ1-5, with a tentative D call TRBD1 (6 bases). CDR1 DFQATT and CDR2 SNEGSKA come from the germline V gene (reference sequence). V lost 3 bases to trimming and J lost 11 bases, with 14 bases between them. This CDR3 spans 12 amino acids. Written as DNA, the CDR3 is TGCAGTGCTAGTGGACAGCCTCCCGCCCAGCATTTT. Translated, it gives CSASGQPPAQHF.